This TCR beta chain was captured by sequencing in a study of T-cell reconstitution after alpha-beta-depleted transplantation in children. Unique molecular identifiers were used to barcode this TCRbeta library. TCRdb itself ran the PCR reads through MiXCR, one entry per CDR3 protein. Of 640,000 or so distinct CDR3 sequences detected, roughly 17% appear once; the ten largest clones hold 0.8% to 1.1%. There are a few counts of this clonotype. Germline V CDR1 and CDR2: ENHRY, SYGVKD. The CDR3 is made up of 16 amino acids. Trimming removed 3 bases at V and 8 bases at J, with 19 bases between. Here the sequenced sample was PBMCs from the stem cell graft donor, taken from the stem cell graft. The chain links TRBV10-3 to TRBJ1-4; D call uncertain. The TCR originated in a human donor who donated a stem cell graft to a child with acute myeloid leukemia. The CDR3 DNA sequence: TGTGCCATCAGTGATTCCGAGGCGGGGTTAGAAGAAAAACTGTTTTTT. It yields the protein CAISDSEAGLEEKLFF.